This is a list of T cell receptor beta chains from one sample in a study of blood T cell repertoires in COVID-19. Using immunoSEQ multiplex PCR, the repertoire was profiled, and TCRdb retains in-frame clones only, with some absent. The sample has 490,000 or so clones, 70% to 90% seen once. The sequencing sample was made of PBMCs or T cells enriched from blood (not recorded which). These receptors were obtained from a woman in her fifties or sixties who had recovered from COVID-19. The CDR3 runs from the conserved cysteine through the conserved F or W. D genes are given only for firm matches. Clone size appears in some rows only: once, few, many, or a class for an expanded clone.

D | J | V | size | CDR3 | DNA
TRBD1 | TRBJ2-1 | TRBV6-5 | - | CASSYGTVYNEQFF | TGTGCCAGCAGTTACGGGACAGTCTACAATGAGCAGTTCTTC
TRBD2 | TRBJ2-2 | TRBV27 | - | CASSSRLAGGIDTGELFF | TGTGCCAGCAGTTCTCGACTAGCGGGGGGTATTGACACCGGGGAGCTGTTTTTT
- | TRBJ1-2 | TRBV2 | - | CASLSGGNYGYTF | TGTGCCAGCCTCTCGGGGGGCAACTATGGCTACACCTTC
TRBD2 | TRBJ2-2 | TRBV5-1 | - | CASSLAAGLAGGLNTGELFF | TGCGCCAGCAGCTTGGCGGCTGGGCTAGCGGGGGGCCTGAACACCGGGGAGCTGTTTTTT
- | TRBJ2-3 | TRBV7-8 | - | CASSLGGRGDTQYF | TGTGCCAGCAGCTTAGGCGGAAGGGGAGATACGCAGTATTTT
TRBD1 | TRBJ2-6 | TRBV15 | - | CATSREGTGSGANVLTF | TGTGCCACCAGCAGAGAGGGGACAGGCAGTGGGGCCAACGTCCTGACTTTC
TRBD1 | TRBJ1-6 | TRBV12-5 | once | CASGSGQFNSPLHF | TGTGCTAGTGGTTCGGGACAGTTTAATTCACCCCTCCACTTT
- | TRBJ2-2 | TRBV19 | - | CASARTGELFF | TGTGCCAGCGCGAGGACCGGGGAGCTGTTTTTT
TRBD1 | TRBJ1-2 | TRBV5-4 | - | CASRTGVIADYGYTF | TGTGCCAGCAGAACAGGGGTGATTGCCGACTATGGCTACACCTTC
- | TRBJ1-1 | TRBV27 | - | CATKPGVNTEAFF | TGTGCCACAAAACCAGGGGTGAACACTGAAGCTTTCTTT
TRBD1 | TRBJ1-2 | TRBV27 | - | CASSSGQGGGYTF | TGTGCCAGCAGTTCTGGACAGGGTGGCGGCTACACCTTC
- | TRBJ1-6 | TRBV27 | - | CASSLRGKNSPLHF | TGTGCCAGCAGCCTACGGGGGAAGAATTCACCCCTCCACTTT
- | TRBJ2-1 | TRBV30 | - | CAWNGESYNEQFF | TGTGCCTGGAACGGGGAAAGTTACAATGAGCAGTTCTTC
TRBD2 | TRBJ2-3 | TRBV11-2 | - | CASSLEASGDTQYF | TGTGCCAGCAGCTTAGAGGCTAGCGGGGATACGCAGTATTTT
- | TRBJ1-2 | TRBV6-1 | - | CASSDRVGYTF | TGTGCCAGCAGTGACAGGGTTGGCTACACCTTC
- | TRBJ1-2 | TRBV7-8 | - | CASSLSSGAAYGYTF | TGTGCCAGCAGCCTCTCTAGCGGGGCAGCCTATGGCTACACCTTC
TRBD2 | TRBJ2-2 | TRBV5-4 | - | CASSLEAGGAGELFF | TGTGCCAGCAGCTTGGAGGCGGGGGGCGCCGGGGAGCTGTTTTTT
- | TRBJ2-5 | TRBV11-2 | - | CASSLWGVSETQYF | TGTGCCAGCAGCTTATGGGGGGTATCGGAGACCCAGTACTTC
- | TRBJ2-7 | TRBV9 | - | CASSPTTGTHYEQYF | TGTGCCAGCAGCCCCACTACGGGAACCCACTACGAGCAGTACTTC
TRBD1 | TRBJ1-2 | TRBV6-5 | - | CASEDRTGEGGYTF | TGTGCCAGCGAGGATCGGACAGGGGAGGGTGGCTACACCTTC
- | TRBJ1-4 | TRBV21-1 | - | CASSKEGQGDEKLFF | TGTGCCAGCAGCAAAGAGGGACAGGGGGACGAAAAACTGTTTTTT
- | TRBJ1-3 | TRBV15 | - | CATSRDTFSGNTIYF | TGTGCCACCAGCAGGGACACCTTCTCTGGAAACACCATATATTTT